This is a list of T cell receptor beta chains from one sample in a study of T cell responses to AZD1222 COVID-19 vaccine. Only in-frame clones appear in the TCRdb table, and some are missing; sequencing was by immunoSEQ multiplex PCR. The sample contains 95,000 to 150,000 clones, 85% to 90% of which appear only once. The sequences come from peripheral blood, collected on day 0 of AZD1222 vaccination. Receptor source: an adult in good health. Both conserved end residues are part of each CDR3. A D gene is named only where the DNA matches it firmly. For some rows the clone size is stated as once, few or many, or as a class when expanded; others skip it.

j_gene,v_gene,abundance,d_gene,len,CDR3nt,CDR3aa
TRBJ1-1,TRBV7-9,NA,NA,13,TGTGCCAGCAGAAGGACAGCTAACACTGAAGCTTTCTTT,CASRRTANTEAFF
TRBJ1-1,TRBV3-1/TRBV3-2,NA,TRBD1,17,TGTGCCAGCAGCCCCGCCGGGACAGAGATTTGGTTTATTGAAGCTTTCTTT,CASSPAGTEIWFIEAFF
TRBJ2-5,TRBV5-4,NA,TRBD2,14,TGTGCCAGCAACAGCAAACTAGCGGGGGGGCCCCAGTACTTC,CASNSKLAGGPQYF
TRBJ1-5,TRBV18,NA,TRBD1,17,TGTGCCAGCTCACCACCGCTACAGGGGATTGGCAATCAGCCCCAGCATTTT,CASSPPLQGIGNQPQHF
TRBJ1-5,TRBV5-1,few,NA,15,TGCGCCAGCAGCTTGTATGCAGGAGACAATCAGCCCCAGCATTTT,CASSLYAGDNQPQHF
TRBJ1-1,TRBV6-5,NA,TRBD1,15,TGTGCCAGCAGAACAGGGGCCCGTATGAACACTGAAGCTTTCTTT,CASRTGARMNTEAFF
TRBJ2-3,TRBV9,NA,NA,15,TGTGCCAGCTCCGCCCGGCCCTTTGGCACAGATACGCAGTATTTT,CASSARPFGTDTQYF
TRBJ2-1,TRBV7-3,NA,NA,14,TGTGCCAGCAGCTCGGGGGGCCCCCCCAATGAGCAGTTCTTC,CASSSGGPPNEQFF
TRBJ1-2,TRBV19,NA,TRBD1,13,TGTGCCAGTAGCGCCAGGGGGGACTATGGCTACACCTTC,CASSARGDYGYTF
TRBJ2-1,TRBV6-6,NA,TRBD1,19,TGTGCCAGCAGTCGGGGAACAGGGGCCGTGGGGAGCTCCTACAATGAGCAGTTCTTC,CASSRGTGAVGSSYNEQFF
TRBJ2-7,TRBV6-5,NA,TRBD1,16,TGTGCCAGCAGTTACTCTTATCGGACAGGGCACTACGAGCAGTACTTC,CASSYSYRTGHYEQYF
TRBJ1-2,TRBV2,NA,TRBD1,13,TGTGCCAGCAGTGAAGACAGGGGGGATGGCTACACCTTC,CASSEDRGDGYTF
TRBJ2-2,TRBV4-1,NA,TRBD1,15,TGCGCCAGCAGCCGGGACAGACCTGGTGGCGGGGAGCTGTTTTTT,CASSRDRPGGGELFF
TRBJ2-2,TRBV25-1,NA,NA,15,TGTGCCAGCAGTGCCCAGGGACACCTCGGGGGGGAGCTGTTTTTT,CASSAQGHLGGELFF
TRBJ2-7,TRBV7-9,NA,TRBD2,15,TGTGCCAGCAGCGCCCGGGAGGACAAGTGGGGCGAGCAGTACTTC,CASSAREDKWGEQYF
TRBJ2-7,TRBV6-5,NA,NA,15,TGTGCCAGCAGTTACGGGGCACTGGCGGAAAGGGAGCAGTACTTC,CASSYGALAEREQYF
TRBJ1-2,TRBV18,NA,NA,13,TGTGCCAGCTCACTAAAGGGGGTCGATGGCTACACCTTC,CASSLKGVDGYTF
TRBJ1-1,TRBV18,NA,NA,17,TGTGCCAGCTCACGGACGGGGGGCGCAGTCGGGAACACTGAAGCTTTCTTT,CASSRTGGAVGNTEAFF
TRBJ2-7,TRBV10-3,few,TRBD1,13,TGTGCCATCAGCGGACAGGGTTTGAACGAGCAGTACTTC,CAISGQGLNEQYF
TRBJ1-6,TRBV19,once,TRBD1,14,TGTGCCAGTGGCAAACAAGACAGGGACTCACCCCTCCACTTT,CASGKQDRDSPLHF
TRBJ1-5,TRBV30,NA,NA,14,TGTGCCTGGAGTGGAGGCTTAGCCGCTGGGCCCCAGCATTTT,CAWSGGLAAGPQHF
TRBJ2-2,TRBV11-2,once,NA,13,TGTGCCAGCAGCCCCCTCCCGGCCGGGGAGCTGTTTTTT,CASSPLPAGELFF
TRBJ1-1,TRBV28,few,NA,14,TGTGCCAGCAGTCCCCCCACAGGGAACACTGAAGCTTTCTTT,CASSPPTGNTEAFF
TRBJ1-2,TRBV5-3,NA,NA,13,TGTGCCAGAAGCTACCAGGCGAACTATGGCTACACCTTC,CARSYQANYGYTF
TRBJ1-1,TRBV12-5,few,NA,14,TGTGCTAGTGGCGCGGACAGCTGGAACACTGAAGCTTTCTTT,CASGADSWNTEAFF
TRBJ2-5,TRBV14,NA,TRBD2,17,TGTGCCAGCAGCCAAGAAACCGGACTAGCGGGGACAGAGACCCAGTACTTC,CASSQETGLAGTETQYF
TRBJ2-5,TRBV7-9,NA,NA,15,TGTGCCAGCAGCTTAGGGACATCCCAGTCGGAGACCCAGTACTTC,CASSLGTSQSETQYF
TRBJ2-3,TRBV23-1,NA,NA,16,TGCGCCAGCAGTCAATCGTGGGGTAAGAGCACAGATACGCAGTATTTT,CASSQSWGKSTDTQYF
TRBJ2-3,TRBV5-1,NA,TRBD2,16,TGCGCCAGCAGGACAACTAGCGGGGGGGCCGCAGATACGCAGTATTTT,CASRTTSGGAADTQYF
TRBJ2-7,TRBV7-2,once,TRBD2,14,TGTGCCAGCAGTACTAGCGGGGACTCCTACGAGCAGTACTTC,CASSTSGDSYEQYF
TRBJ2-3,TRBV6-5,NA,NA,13,TGTGCCAGCAGCGTCGACCCGCGGAATACGCAGTATTTT,CASSVDPRNTQYF
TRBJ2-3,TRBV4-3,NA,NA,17,TGCGCCAGCAGCCAAGATCCGGGTGGGACGCGAAGAGATACGCAGTATTTT,CASSQDPGGTRRDTQYF
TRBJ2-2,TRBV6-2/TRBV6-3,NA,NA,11,TGTGCCAGCAGTGGGAAGGGGGAGCTGTTTTTT,CASSGKGELFF
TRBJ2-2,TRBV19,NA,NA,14,TGTGCCACCCGGGGCACCCCGGACACCGGGGAGCTGTTTTTT,CATRGTPDTGELFF
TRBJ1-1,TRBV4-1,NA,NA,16,TGCGCCAGCAGCCAAGCACCGGGGAAGGAGGACACTGAAGCTTTCTTT,CASSQAPGKEDTEAFF
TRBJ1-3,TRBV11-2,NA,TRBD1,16,TGTGCCAGCAGCTTAGGACAGGGCTACTCTGGAAACACCATATATTTT,CASSLGQGYSGNTIYF
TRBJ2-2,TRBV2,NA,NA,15,TGTGCCAGCAGTGAAACCGGGACAAACACCGGGGAGCTGTTTTTT,CASSETGTNTGELFF
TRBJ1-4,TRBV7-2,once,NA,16,TGTGCCAGCAGCTTAGGGGCGAACGCCAGGAATGAAAAACTGTTTTTT,CASSLGANARNEKLFF
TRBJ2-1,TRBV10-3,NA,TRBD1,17,TGTGCCATCAGTGAGCCTCCGGGACAGGGGATCGGCAATGAGCAGTTCTTC,CAISEPPGQGIGNEQFF
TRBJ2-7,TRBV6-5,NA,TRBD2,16,TGTGCCAGCAGTTCAAACGGACTAGACGCAAACTACGAGCAGTACTTC,CASSSNGLDANYEQYF
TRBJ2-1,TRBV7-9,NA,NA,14,TGTGCCAGCAGACAGGCCTTAGGGGACAATGAGCAGTTCTTC,CASRQALGDNEQFF
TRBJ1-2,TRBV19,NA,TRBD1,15,TGTGCCAGTAGTAGGGACAGGGGGCGCGACTATGGCTACACCTTC,CASSRDRGRDYGYTF
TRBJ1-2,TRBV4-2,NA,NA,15,TGTGCCAGCAGCCCGGCCCCGGGGGGTAACTATGGCTACACCTTC,CASSPAPGGNYGYTF
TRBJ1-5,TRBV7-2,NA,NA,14,TGTGCCAGCAGCTCCGTGGACGGTAATCAGCCCCAGCATTTT,CASSSVDGNQPQHF
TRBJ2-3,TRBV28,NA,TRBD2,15,TGTGCCAGCAGCTCGCTGAGCGGGGCTGGAGATACGCAGTATTTT,CASSSLSGAGDTQYF
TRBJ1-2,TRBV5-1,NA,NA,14,TGCGCCAGCAGCTTGGATCAGTCTAACTATGGCTGCACCTTC,CASSLDQSNYGCTF
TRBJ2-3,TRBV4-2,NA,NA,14,TGTGCCAGCACCCCCCGGGCCAACACAAATACGCAGTATTTT,CASTPRANTNTQYF
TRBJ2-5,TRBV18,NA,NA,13,TGTGCCAGCTCACGGGCAAGCATTGAGACCCAGTACTTC,CASSRASIETQYF
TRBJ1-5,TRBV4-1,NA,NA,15,TGCGCCAGCAGCCAAGATTGGCCCGGTAATCAGCCCCAGCATTTT,CASSQDWPGNQPQHF
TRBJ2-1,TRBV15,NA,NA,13,TGTGCCACCAGCAGAGATCATATTAATGAGCAGTTCTTC,CATSRDHINEQFF
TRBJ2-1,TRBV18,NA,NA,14,TGTGCCAGCTCCCCTCTTGTGGCCCACAATGAGCAGTTCTTC,CASSPLVAHNEQFF
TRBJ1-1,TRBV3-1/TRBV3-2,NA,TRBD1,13,TGTGCCAGCAGCCTAGGTCACAGGGGAGAAGCTTTCTTT,CASSLGHRGEAFF
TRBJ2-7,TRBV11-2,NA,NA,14,TGTGCCAGCAGCTCCAAGGGTGGAGGCTACGAGCAGTACTTC,CASSSKGGGYEQYF
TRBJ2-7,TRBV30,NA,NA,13,TGTGCCTGGAATCCGGGCTGGAGCTACGAGCAGTACTTC,CAWNPGWSYEQYF
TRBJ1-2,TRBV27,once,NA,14,TGTGCCAGCAGTTTATCTGGGGGGAACTATGGCTACACCTTC,CASSLSGGNYGYTF